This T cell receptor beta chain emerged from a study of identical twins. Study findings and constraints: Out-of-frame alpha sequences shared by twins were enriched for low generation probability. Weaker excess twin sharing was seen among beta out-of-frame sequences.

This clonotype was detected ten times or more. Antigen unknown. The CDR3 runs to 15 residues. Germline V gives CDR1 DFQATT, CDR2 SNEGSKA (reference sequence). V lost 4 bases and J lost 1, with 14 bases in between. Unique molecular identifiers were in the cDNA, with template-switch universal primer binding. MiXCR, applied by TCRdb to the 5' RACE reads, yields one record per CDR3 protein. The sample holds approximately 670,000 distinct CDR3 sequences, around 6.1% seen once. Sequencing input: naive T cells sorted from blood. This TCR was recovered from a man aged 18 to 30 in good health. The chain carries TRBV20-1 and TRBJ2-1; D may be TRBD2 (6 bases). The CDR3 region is CSANTGGWSYNEQFF. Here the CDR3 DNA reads TGCAGTGCTAACACAGGAGGGTGGTCCTACAATGAGCAGTTCTTC.